This T cell receptor (beta chain) was documented in a study of shared clonotypes between healthy human individuals. The overall study: Used for every donor were three CD4 naive, three CD4 memory, two CD8 naive and one CD8 memory plate.

Naive CD8 isolation took CD45RO-negative cells positively selected for CCR7 and excluded terminally differentiated effector memory CD45RA+ cells. Researchers ran the assay at a deep level. Tens of thousands of T cell genomes, or 200 ng DNA, went into the sorted-subset replicate PCRs. Only in-frame clones appear in the TCRdb table, and some are missing; sequencing was by immunoSEQ multiplex PCR. Of approximately 590,000 clones listed, 95% to 96% are singletons. Trimming shortened V by 0 bases and J by 9 bases, and 4 bases separated the two germline ends. This CDR3 is 11 amino acids long. Germline-derived CDR1 and CDR2 are SGHTS and YDEGEE.

The TCR comes from a woman aged 25 to 39 in good health. J is TRBJ2-1 and V is TRBV5-8; unclear D gene. Sequenced sample: naive CD8+ T cells sorted from blood. The CDR3 DNA reads as TGTGCCAGCAGCTTGGAGTTTGAGCAGTTCTTC. Amino acid sequence: CASSLEFEQFF.